Sequencing of this TCR beta chain was carried out in a study of blood T cell repertoires in COVID-19. Across the whole study: The samples span acute and convalescent COVID-19 from the United States, Italy and Spain. Sources were T cells, B-cell-depleted T cells, or PBMCs; the material itself was cDNA or gDNA.

The CDR3 consists of 15 residues. V trimming: 9 bases; J trimming: 0 bases; junction bases outside the gene matches: 8. Germline-derived CDR1 and CDR2 are MNHEY and SVGEGT. TCRdb's copy holds only in-frame clones and misses some; the assay was immunoSEQ multiplex PCR. The profile shows some 220,000 clones, around 81% of them singletons. Sequencing used peripheral blood. The chain links TRBV6-2 or TRBV6-3 to TRBJ2-7, with 10 bases matching TRBD2. The TCR comes from a human donor in a cohort sampled during active COVID-19. Written as DNA, the CDR3 is TGTGCCAGTAGCGGGACTAGCGTAAGCTCCTACGAGCAGTACTTC. Translating gives CASSGTSVSSYEQYF.